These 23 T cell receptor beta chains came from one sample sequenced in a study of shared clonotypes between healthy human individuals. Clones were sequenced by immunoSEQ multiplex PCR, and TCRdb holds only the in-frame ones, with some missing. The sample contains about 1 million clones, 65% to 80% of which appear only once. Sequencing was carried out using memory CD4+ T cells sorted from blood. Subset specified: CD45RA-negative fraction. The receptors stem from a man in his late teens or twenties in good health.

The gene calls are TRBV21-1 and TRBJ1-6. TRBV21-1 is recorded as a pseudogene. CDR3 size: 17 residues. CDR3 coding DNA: TGTGCCAGCAAATGGGACGACCGGGACCTGATTTATTCACCCCTCCACTTT. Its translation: CASKWDDRDLIYSPLHF.

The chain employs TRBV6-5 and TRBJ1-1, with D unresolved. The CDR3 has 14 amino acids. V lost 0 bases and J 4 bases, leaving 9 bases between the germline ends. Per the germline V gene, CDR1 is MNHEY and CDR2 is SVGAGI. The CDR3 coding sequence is TGTGCCAGCAGTTACTCGCGCGGGTTCACTGAAGCTTTCTTT. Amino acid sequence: CASSYSRGFTEAFF.

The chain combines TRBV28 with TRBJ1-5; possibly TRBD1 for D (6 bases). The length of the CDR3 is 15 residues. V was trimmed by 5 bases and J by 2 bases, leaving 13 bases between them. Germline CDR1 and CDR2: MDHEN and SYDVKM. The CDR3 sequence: CASSNGQLGNQPQHF. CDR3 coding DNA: TGTGCCAGCAGTAACGGACAGCTTGGCAATCAGCCCCAGCATTTT.

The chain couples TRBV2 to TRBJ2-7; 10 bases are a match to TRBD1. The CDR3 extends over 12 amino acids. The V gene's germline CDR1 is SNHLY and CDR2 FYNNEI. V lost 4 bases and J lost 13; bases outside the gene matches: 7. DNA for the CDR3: TGTGCCAGCAGTGGGACAGGGGGATCTCTCTACTTC. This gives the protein CASSGTGGSLYF.

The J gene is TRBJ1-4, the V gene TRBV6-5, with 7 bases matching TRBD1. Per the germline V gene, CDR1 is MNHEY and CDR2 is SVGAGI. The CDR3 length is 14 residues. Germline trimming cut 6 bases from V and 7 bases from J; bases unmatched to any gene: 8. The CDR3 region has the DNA TGTGCCAGCAGACTCGCAGGGGGGAGTGAAAAACTGTTTTTT. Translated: CASRLAGGSEKLFF.

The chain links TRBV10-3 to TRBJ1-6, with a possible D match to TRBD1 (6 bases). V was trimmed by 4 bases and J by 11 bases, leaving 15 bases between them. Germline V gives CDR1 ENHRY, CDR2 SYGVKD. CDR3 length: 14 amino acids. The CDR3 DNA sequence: TGTGCCATCAGTGGTTCGGGGGCCGGGGCACCCCTCCACTTT. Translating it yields CAISGSGAGAPLHF.

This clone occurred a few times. The chain's CDR3 is CSVRYYNEQFF. CDR3 sequence (DNA): TGCAGCGTCCGCTACTACAATGAGCAGTTCTTC. The chain links TRBV29-1 to TRBJ2-1; D is uncertain. V lost 6 bases, J lost 3 bases, and 6 bases lay in between. Germline V gives CDR1 SQVTM, CDR2 ANQGSEA. This CDR3 is built from 11 residues.

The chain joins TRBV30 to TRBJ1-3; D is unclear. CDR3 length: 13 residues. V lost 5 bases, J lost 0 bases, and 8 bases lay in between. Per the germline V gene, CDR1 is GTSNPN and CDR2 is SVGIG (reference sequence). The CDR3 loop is CAWGVNSGNTIYF. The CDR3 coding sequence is TGTGCCTGGGGGGTAAACTCTGGAAACACCATATATTTT.

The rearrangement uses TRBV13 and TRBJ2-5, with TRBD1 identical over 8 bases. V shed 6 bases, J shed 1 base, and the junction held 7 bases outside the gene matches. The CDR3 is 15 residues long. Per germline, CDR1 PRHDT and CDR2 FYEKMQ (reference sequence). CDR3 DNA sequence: TGTGCCAGCAGTATCGGCAGGGGGCGCCAAGAGACCCAGTACTTC. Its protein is CASSIGRGRQETQYF.

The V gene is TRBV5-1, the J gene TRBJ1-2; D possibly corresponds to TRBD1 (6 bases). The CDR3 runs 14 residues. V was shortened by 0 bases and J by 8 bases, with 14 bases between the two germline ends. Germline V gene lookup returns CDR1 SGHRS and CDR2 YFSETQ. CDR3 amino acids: CASSLGGRGEGYTF. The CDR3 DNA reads TGCGCCAGCAGCTTGGGTGGCAGGGGAGAGGGCTACACCTTC.

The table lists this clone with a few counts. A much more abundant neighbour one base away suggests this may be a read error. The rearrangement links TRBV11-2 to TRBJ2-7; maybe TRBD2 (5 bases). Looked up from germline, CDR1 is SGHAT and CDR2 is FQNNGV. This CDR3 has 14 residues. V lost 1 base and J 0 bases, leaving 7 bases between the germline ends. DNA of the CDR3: TGTGCCAGCAGCTTAGGCGGGTACTCCTACGAGCAGTACTTC. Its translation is CASSLGGYSYEQYF.

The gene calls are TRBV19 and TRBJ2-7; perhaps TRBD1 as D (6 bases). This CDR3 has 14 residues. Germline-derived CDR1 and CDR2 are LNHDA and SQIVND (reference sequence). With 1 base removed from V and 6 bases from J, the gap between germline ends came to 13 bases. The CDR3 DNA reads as TGTGCCAGTAGTATAGCAGGGGAAGGAGGCGAGCAGTACTTC. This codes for CASSIAGEGGEQYF.

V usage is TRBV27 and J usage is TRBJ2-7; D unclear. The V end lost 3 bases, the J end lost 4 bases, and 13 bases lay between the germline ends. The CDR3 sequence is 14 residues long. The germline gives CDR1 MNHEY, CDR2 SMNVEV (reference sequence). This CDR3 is CASSLAGFQYEQYF. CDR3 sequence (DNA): TGTGCCAGCAGTTTGGCAGGTTTTCAGTACGAGCAGTACTTC.

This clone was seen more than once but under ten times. The CDR3 coding sequence is TGTGCCAGTAGTAGCGGGATCTCCTACGAGCAGTACTTC. Translating gives CASSSGISYEQYF. The chain carries TRBV19 and TRBJ2-7; tentative D call: TRBD2 (6 bases). The V end was cut by 4 bases, the J end by 0 bases, with 7 bases between. The CDR3 extends over 13 amino acids. The germline V gene has CDR1 LNHDA and CDR2 SQIVND (reference sequence).

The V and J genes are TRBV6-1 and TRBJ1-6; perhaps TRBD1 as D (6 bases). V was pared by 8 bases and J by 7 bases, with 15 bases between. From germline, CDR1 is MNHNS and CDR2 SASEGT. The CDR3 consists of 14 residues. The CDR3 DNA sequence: TGTGCCAGCTCATCAGGGGTTGGAAATTCACCCCTCCACTTT. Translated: CASSSGVGNSPLHF.

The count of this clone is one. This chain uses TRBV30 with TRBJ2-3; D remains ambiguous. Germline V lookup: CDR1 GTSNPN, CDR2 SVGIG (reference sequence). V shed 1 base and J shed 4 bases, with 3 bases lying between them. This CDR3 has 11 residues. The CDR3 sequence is CAWSESDTQYF. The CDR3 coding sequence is TGTGCCTGGAGTGAATCAGATACGCAGTATTTT. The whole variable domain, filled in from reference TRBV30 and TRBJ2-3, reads SQTIHQWPATLVQPVGSPLSLECTVEGTSNPNLYWYRQAAGRGLQLLFYSVGIGQISSEVPQNLSASRPQDRQFILSSKKLLLSDSGFYLCAWSESDTQYFGPGTRLTVL.

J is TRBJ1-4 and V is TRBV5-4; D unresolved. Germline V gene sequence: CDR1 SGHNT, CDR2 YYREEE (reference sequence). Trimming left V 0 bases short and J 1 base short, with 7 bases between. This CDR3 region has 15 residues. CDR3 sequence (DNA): TGTGCCAGCAGCTTGGGAGGAAAAACTAATGAAAAACTGTTTTTT. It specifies CASSLGGKTNEKLFF.

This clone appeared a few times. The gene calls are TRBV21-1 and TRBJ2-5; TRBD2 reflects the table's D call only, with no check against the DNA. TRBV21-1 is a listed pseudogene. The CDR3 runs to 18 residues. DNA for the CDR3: TGTGCCAGCAGCACCAGATTCAAGGAGCGGGAGGGCCGAGAGACCCAGTACTTC. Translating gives CASSTRFKEREGRETQYF.

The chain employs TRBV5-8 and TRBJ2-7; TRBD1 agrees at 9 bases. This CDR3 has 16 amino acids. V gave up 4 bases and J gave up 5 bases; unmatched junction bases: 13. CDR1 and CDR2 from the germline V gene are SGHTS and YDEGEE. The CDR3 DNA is TGTGCCAGCAGCCCTAACAGGGGGCAAAAGTACCACGAGCAGTACTTC. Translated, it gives CASSPNRGQKYHEQYF.

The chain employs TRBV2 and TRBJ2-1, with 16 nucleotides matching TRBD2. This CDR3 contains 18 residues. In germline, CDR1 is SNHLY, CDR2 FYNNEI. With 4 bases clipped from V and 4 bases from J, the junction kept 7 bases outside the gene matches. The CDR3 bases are TGTGCCAGCAGTGTAGACGGGACTAGCGGGAGGGATTACAATGAGCAGTTCTTC. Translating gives CASSVDGTSGRDYNEQFF.

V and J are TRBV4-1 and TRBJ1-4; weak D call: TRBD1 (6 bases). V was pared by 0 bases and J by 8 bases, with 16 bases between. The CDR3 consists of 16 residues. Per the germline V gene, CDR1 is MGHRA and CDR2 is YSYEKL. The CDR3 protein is CASSQDWAGTREKLFF. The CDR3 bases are TGCGCCAGCAGCCAAGATTGGGCAGGGACACGGGAAAAACTGTTTTTT.

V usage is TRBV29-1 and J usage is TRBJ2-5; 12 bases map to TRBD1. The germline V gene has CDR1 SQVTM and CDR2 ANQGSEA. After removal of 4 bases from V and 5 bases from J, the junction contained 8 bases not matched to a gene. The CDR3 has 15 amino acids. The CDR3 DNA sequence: TGCAGCGTTGCTATTGGGACAGGGGGCGAGGAGACCCAGTACTTC. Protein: CSVAIGTGGEETQYF. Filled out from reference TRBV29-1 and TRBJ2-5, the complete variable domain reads SAVISQKPSRDICQRGTSLTIQCQVDSQVTMMFWYRQQPGQSLTLIATANQGSEATYESGFVIDKFPISRPNLTFSTLTVSNMSPEDSSIYLCSVAIGTGGEETQYFGPGTRLLVL.

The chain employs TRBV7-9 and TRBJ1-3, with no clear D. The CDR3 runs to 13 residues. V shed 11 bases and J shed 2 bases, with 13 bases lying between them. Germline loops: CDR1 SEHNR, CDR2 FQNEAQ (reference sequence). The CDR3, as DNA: TGTGCCTCCCGGGCGGTGCCTGGAAACACCATATATTTT. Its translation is CASRAVPGNTIYF.